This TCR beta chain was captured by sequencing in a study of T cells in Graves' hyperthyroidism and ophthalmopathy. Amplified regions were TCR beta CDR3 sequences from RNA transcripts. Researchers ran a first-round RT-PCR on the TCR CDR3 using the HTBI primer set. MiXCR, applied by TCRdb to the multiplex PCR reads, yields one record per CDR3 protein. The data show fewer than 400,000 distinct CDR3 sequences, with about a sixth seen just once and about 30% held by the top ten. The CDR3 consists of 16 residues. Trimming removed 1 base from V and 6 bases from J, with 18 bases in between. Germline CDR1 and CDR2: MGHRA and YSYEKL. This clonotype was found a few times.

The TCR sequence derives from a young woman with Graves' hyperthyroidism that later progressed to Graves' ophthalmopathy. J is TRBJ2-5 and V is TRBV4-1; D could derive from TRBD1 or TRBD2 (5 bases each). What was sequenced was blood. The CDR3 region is CASSQVRASEGKTQYF. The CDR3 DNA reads TGCGCCAGCAGCCAAGTCAGGGCGAGCGAGGGGAAGACCCAGTACTTC.